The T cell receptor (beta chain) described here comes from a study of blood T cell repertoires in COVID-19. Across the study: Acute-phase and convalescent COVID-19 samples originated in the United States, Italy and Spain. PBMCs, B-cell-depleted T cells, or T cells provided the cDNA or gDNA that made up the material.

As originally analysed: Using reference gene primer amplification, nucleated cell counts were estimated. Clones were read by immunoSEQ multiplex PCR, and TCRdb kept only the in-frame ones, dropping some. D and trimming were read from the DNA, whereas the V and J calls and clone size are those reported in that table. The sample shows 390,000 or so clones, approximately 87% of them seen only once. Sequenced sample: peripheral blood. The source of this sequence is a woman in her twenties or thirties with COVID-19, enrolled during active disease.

Here the CDR3 DNA reads TGTGCCAGCAGCTCCTGGACTAGCGGGTCCTACAATGAGCAGTTCTTC. It yields the protein CASSSWTSGSYNEQFF. The V and J genes are TRBV5-4 and TRBJ2-1; 11 bases align to TRBD2. The CDR3 totals 16 residues. Germline CDR1 and CDR2: SGHNT and YYREEE (reference sequence). J lost 1 base, V lost 3 bases, and 3 bases had no gene match.